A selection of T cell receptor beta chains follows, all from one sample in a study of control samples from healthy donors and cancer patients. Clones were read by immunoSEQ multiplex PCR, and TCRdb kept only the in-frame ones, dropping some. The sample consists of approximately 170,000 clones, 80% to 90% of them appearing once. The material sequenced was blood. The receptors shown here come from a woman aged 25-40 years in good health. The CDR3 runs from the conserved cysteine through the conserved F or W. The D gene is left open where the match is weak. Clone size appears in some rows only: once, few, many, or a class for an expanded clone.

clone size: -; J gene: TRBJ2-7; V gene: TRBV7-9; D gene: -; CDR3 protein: CASSPLPGAGEQYF; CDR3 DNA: TGTGCCAGCAGCCCTCTGCCCGGAGCCGGCGAGCAGTACTTC
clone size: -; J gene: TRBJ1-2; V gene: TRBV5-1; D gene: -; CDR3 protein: CASSLDRVYGYTF; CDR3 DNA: TGCGCCAGCAGCTTGGACAGGGTCTATGGCTACACCTTC
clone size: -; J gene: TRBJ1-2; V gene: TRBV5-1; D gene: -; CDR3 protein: CASKTTDAYGYTF; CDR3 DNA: TGCGCCAGCAAAACAACAGATGCATATGGCTACACCTTC
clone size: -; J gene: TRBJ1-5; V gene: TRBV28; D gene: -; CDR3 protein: CASSVGAGERASNQPQHF; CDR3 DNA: TGTGCCAGCAGTGTGGGGGCCGGGGAAAGGGCTAGCAATCAGCCCCAGCATTTT
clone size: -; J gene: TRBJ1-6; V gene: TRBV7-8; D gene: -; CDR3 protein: CASSVEGRGLNSPLHF; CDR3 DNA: TGTGCCAGCAGCGTCGAGGGGAGGGGGTTGAATTCACCCCTCCACTTT
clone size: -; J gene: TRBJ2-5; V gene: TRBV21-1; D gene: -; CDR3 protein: CASSKSQGGPQETQYF; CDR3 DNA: TGTGCCAGCAGCAAGTCTCAGGGCGGGCCTCAAGAGACCCAGTACTTC
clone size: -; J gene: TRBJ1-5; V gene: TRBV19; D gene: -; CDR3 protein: CASNRGGNSNQPQHF; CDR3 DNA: TGTGCCAGCAACCGGGGGGGGAATAGCAATCAGCCCCAGCATTTT
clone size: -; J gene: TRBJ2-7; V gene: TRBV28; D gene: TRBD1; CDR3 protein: CASSFILSIEARQGNGYEQYF; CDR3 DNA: TGTGCCAGCAGTTTCATTTTGTCGATTGAGGCCAGACAGGGGAATGGCTACGAGCAGTACTTC
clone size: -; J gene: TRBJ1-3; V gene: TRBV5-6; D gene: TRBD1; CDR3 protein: CASSLGQVGNTIYF; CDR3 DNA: TGTGCCAGCAGCCTGGGACAGGTTGGAAACACCATATATTTT
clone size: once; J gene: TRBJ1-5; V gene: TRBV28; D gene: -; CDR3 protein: CASSFTSNQPQHF; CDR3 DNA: TGTGCCAGCAGTTTCACTAGCAATCAGCCCCAGCATTTT
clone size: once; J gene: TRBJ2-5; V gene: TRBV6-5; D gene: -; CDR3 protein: CASGSGSQYF; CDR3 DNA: TGTGCCAGCGGATCAGGGTCCCAGTACTTC
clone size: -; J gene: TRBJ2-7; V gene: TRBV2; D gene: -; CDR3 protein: CASSEGPVKVYEQYF; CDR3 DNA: TGTGCCAGCAGTGAAGGCCCAGTGAAGGTTTACGAGCAGTACTTC
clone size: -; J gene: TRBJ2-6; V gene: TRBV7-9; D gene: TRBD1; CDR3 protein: CASSLPGQGAAGANVLTF; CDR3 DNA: TGTGCCAGCAGCTTACCGGGACAGGGGGCGGCTGGGGCCAACGTCCTGACTTTC
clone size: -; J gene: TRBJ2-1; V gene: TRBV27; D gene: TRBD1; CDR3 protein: CASSSLGQGGFRGSYNEQFF; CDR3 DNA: TGTGCCAGCAGCTCTCTGGGACAGGGGGGTTTTAGGGGCTCCTACAATGAGCAGTTCTTC
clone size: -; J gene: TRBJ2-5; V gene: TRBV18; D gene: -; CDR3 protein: CASSPGGGSGETQYF; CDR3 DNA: TGTGCCAGCTCACCAGGAGGTGGTTCCGGAGAGACCCAGTACTTC
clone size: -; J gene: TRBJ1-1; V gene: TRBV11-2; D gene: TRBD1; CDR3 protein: CASSWGQGLTEAFF; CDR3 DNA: TGTGCCAGCAGCTGGGGACAGGGTTTGACTGAAGCTTTCTTT
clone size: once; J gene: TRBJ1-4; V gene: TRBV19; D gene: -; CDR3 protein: CASSGPPGRGNEKLFF; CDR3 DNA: TGTGCCAGTAGTGGACCCCCAGGGCGGGGGAATGAAAAACTGTTTTTT
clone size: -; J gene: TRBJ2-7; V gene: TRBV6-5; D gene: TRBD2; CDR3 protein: CASSYKSRLALYEQYF; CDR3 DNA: TGTGCCAGCAGTTACAAATCCCGACTAGCCCTCTACGAGCAGTACTTC
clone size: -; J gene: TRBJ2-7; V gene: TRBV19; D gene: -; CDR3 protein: CASSISAGWNEQYF; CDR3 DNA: TGTGCCAGTAGTATATCGGCAGGGTGGAACGAGCAGTACTTC
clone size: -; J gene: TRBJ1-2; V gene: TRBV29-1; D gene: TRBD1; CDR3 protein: CSVEGRQGASYGYTF; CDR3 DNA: TGCAGCGTTGAAGGTCGACAGGGAGCCTCCTATGGCTACACCTTC
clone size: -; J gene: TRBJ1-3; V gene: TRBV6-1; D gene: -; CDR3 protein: CASSEGFGSSGNTIYF; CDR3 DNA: TGTGCCAGCAGTGAAGGCTTCGGGTCCTCTGGAAACACCATATATTTT
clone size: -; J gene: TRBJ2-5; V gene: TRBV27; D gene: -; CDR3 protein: CASSLIKGGGVSETQYF; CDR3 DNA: TGTGCCAGCAGTTTAATAAAAGGGGGGGGCGTGTCCGAGACCCAGTACTTC
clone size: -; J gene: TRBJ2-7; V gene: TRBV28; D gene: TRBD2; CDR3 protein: CASSNGGSRDEQYF; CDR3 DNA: TGTGCCAGCAGCAACGGCGGGAGTAGGGACGAGCAGTACTTC
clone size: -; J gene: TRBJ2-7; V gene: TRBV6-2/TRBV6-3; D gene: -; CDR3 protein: CASSRDGFSYEQYF; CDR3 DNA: TGTGCCAGCAGTCGGGACGGGTTTTCCTACGAGCAGTACTTC
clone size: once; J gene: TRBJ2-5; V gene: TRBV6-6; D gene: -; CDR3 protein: CASSYGAGSVTQYF; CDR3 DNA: TGTGCCAGCAGTTACGGGGCAGGGTCTGTGACCCAGTACTTC
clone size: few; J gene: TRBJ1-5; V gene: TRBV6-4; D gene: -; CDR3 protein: CASSLDPYQPQHF; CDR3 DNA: TGTGCCAGCAGTCTCGACCCTTATCAGCCCCAGCATTTT
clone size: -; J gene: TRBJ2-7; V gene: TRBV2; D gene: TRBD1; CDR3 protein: CASRERTGGPSSYEQYF; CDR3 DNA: TGTGCCAGCAGAGAAAGGACAGGGGGCCCTAGCTCCTACGAGCAGTACTTC
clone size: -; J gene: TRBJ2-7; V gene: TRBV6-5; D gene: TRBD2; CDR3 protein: CASSRTSGTYEQYF; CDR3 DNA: TGTGCCAGCAGTCGCACTAGCGGGACATACGAGCAGTACTTC
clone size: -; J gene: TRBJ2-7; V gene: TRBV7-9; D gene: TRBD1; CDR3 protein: CASSRVPGTETYEQYF; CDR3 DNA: TGTGCCAGCAGCCGCGTGCCGGGGACAGAAACTTACGAGCAGTACTTC
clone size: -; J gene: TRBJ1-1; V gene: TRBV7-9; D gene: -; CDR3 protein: CASSPYTPQGTEAFF; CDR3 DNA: TGTGCCAGCAGCCCGTACACGCCCCAGGGCACTGAAGCTTTCTTT
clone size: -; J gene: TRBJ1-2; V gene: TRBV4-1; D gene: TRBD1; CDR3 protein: CASSTVGRTGLGYTF; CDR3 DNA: TGCGCCAGCAGCACCGTAGGGAGGACAGGGTTGGGCTACACCTTC
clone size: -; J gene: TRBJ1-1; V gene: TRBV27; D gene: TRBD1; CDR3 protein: CASRDRGVNTEAFF; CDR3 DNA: TGTGCCAGCAGGGACAGGGGGGTGAACACTGAAGCTTTCTTT
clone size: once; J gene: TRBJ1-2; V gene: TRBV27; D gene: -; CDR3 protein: CASSPMGGRGYTF; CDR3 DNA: TGTGCCAGCAGTCCAATGGGAGGCCGGGGCTACACCTTC
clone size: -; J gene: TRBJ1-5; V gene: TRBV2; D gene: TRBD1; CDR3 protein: CASSFSGTEYQPQHF; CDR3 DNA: TGTGCCAGCAGTTTCTCCGGGACAGAGTATCAGCCCCAGCATTTT
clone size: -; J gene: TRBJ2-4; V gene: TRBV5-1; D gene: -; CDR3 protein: CASSLKGVTKNIQYF; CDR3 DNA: TGCGCCAGCAGCTTGAAAGGGGTGACCAAAAACATTCAGTACTTC
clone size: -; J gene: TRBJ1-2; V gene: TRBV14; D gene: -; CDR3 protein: CASSQESSNYTF; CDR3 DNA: TGTGCCAGCAGCCAAGAGTCCTCTAACTACACCTTC
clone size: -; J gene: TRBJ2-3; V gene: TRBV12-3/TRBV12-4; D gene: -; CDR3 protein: CASTKTEPDTQYF; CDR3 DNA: TGTGCCAGCACCAAGACAGAGCCAGATACGCAGTATTTT
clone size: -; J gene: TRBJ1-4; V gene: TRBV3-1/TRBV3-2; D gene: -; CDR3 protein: CASSQEGDEKLFF; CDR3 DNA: TGTGCCAGCAGCCAAGAGGGAGATGAAAAACTGTTTTTT
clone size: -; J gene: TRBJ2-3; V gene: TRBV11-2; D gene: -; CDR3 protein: CASSPGGDTQYF; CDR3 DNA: TGTGCCAGTAGCCCTGGGGGGGATACGCAGTATTTT
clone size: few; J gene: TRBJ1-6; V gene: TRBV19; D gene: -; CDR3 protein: CASRFLRAGSPLHF; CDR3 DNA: TGTGCCAGTAGGTTCCTCCGGGCTGGATCACCCCTCCACTTT
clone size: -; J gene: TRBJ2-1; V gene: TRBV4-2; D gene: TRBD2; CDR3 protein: CASSQELAGEQFF; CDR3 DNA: TGTGCCAGCAGCCAAGAACTAGCGGGCGAGCAGTTCTTC
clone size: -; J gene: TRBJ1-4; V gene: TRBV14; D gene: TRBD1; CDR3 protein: CASSPRQGGEKLFF; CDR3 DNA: TGTGCCAGCAGCCCACGACAGGGGGGCGAAAAACTGTTTTTT
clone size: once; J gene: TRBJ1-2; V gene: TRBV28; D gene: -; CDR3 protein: CASSFGSGHYGYTF; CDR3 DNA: TGTGCCAGCAGTTTTGGCTCAGGGCACTATGGCTACACCTTC
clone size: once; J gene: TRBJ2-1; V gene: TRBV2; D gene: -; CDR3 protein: CASSEIVGRGEQFF; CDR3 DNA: TGTGCCAGCAGTGAAATTGTTGGGCGGGGAGAGCAGTTCTTC
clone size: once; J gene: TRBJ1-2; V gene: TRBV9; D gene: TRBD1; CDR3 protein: CASSVSGGNYGYTF; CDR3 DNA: TGTGCCAGCAGCGTATCAGGGGGCAACTATGGCTACACCTTC
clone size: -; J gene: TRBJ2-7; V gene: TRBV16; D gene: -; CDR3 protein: CASSQSQGEITYEQYF; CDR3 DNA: TGTGCCAGCAGCCAATCTCAGGGTGAGATAACCTACGAGCAGTACTTC